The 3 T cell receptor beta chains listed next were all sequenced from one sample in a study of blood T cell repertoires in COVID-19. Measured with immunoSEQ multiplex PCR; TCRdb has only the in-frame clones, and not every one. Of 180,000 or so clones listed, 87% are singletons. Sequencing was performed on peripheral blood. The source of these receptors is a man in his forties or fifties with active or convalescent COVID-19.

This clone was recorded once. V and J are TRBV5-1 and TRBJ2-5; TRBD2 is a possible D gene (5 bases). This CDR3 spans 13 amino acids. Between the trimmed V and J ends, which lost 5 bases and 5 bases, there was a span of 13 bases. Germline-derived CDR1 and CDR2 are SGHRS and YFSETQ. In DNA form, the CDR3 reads TGCGCCAGCAGAGCGGCGGCAGTGGAGACCCAGTACTTC. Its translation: CASRAAAVETQYF.

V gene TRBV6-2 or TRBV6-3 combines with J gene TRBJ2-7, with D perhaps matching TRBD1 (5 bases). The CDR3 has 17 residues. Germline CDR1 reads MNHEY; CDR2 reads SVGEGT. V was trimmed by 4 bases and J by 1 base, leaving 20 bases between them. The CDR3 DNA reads TGTGCCAGCAGTTTCCCCCCTGGTCAGGGCAGGTCCTACGAGCAGTACTTC. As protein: CASSFPPGQGRSYEQYF.

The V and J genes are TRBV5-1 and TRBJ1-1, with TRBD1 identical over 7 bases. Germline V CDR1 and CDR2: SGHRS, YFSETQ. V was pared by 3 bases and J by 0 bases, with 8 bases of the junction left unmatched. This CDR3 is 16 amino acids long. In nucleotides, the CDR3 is TGCGCCAGCAGCTCCACGTGGGGACAGATGAACACTGAAGCTTTCTTT. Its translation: CASSSTWGQMNTEAFF.